The 29 T cell receptor beta chains below all came from one sample that was sequenced in a study of T cell repertoires in cytomegalovirus infection. These receptors lack a known antigen. Each CDR3 protein gets one entry after TCRdb re-called the reads with MiXCR. Seen here are about 360,000 distinct CDR3 sequences, approximately 30% observed once, and the top ten hold roughly 13%. The source material was cultured PBMCs, sampled from culture after CMV antigen stimulation. The receptors were sampled from a human donor in good health (CMV status not recorded). Some clones in this sample may be carry-over from other donors' samples.

This chain uses TRBV10-3 with TRBJ2-3, with TRBD2 matching over 8 bases. With V trimmed by 6 bases and J by 0 bases, 8 bases remained unmatched. This CDR3 comprises 16 residues. Germline V gene lookup returns CDR1 ENHRY and CDR2 SYGVKD. CDR3 amino acids: CAIRSTSGPSTDTQYF. The CDR3 bases are TGTGCCATCAGGAGTACTAGCGGTCCTAGCACAGATACGCAGTATTTT.

This clonotype was detected a few times. The chain carries TRBV30 and TRBJ1-2; 9 bases line up with TRBD1. CDR3 length equals 10 residues. The V and J ends lost 3 bases and 13 bases, in that order; junction bases with no gene match: 3. The germline CDR1 and CDR2 sequences are GTSNPN and SVGIG (reference sequence). CDR3 loop: CAWRGTGSTF. CDR3 DNA: TGTGCCTGGAGGGGGACAGGGAGCACCTTC.

This clonotype was observed a handful of times. This chain connects TRBV9 to TRBJ1-1; 8 positions match TRBD1. V shed 4 bases, J shed 2 bases, and the junction held 4 bases outside the gene matches. CDR3 length equals 14 residues. Germline CDR1 is SGDLS and CDR2 is YYNGEE. CDR3 nucleotide sequence: TGTGCCAGCAGCTTACAGGGGGAAAACACTGAAGCTTTCTTT. It specifies CASSLQGENTEAFF. Filled out from reference TRBV9 and TRBJ1-1, the complete variable domain reads DSGVTQTPKHLITATGQRVTLRCSPRSGDLSVYWYQQSLDQGLQFLIQYYNGEERAKGNILERFSAQQFPDLHSELNLSSLELGDSALYFCASSLQGENTEAFFGQGTRLTVV.

The chain uses TRBV9 and TRBJ2-4; D is possibly TRBD1 (6 bases). Germline V gives CDR1 SGDLS, CDR2 YYNGEE. V gave up 3 bases and J gave up 1 base, with 17 bases separating them. This CDR3 is built from 17 residues. This CDR3 reads CASSAQGGLGAKNIQYF. In nucleotides, the CDR3 is TGTGCCAGCAGCGCCCAAGGGGGATTGGGGGCCAAAAACATTCAGTACTTC.

This clonotype has just a few counts. The CDR3 loop reads CASSPTGTGSYNEQFF. The CDR3 coding sequence is TGTGCCAGCAGCCCAACCGGGACAGGGTCTTACAATGAGCAGTTCTTC. V usage is TRBV7-6 and J usage is TRBJ2-1; 9 positions match TRBD1. Germline V CDR1 and CDR2: SGHVS, FNYEAQ. CDR3 length: 16 residues. Trimming removed 5 bases from V and 4 bases from J; junction bases left unmatched: 9.

This chain links TRBV7-8 with TRBJ2-7, with 8 bases aligning to TRBD2. Per germline, CDR1 SGHVS and CDR2 FQNEAQ. With V trimmed by 5 bases and J by 7 bases, 7 bases remained unmatched. The CDR3 length is 13 residues. The CDR3 DNA is TGTGCCAGCAGCCCCACCGGGAGGGAAGAGCAGTACTTC. It yields the protein CASSPTGREEQYF. Drawing the rest from reference TRBV7-8 and TRBJ2-7, the complete variable domain is GAGVSQSPRYKVAKRGQDVALRCDPISGHVSLFWYQQALGQGPEFLTYFQNEAQLDKSGLPSDRFFAERPEGSVSTLKIQRTQQEDSAVYLCASSPTGREEQYFGPGTRLTVT.

This clonotype was observed a handful of times. The V gene is TRBV7-2, the J gene TRBJ2-1; 7 bases fit TRBD1. CDR1 is SGHTA, CDR2 FQGNSA, per germline. The length of the CDR3 is 14 residues. V gave up 8 bases and J gave up 1 base; unmatched junction bases: 5. The CDR3 protein is CASAWDRSYNEQFF. The DNA of the CDR3 is TGTGCCAGCGCTTGGGACAGATCCTACAATGAGCAGTTCTTC.

The V gene is TRBV12-3 or TRBV12-4, the J gene TRBJ1-1; 8 bases agree with TRBD1. The J segment lost 5 bases and the V segment lost 5 bases, leaving 10 bases of the junction unmatched. This CDR3 spans 15 amino acids. The CDR3 sequence is CASSTSGQALTEAFF. For the CDR3, the DNA is TGTGCCAGCAGTACCTCGGGACAGGCACTTACTGAAGCTTTCTTT.

The chain recombines TRBV20-1 with TRBJ2-7; TRBD2 agrees at 14 bases. V lost 6 bases to trimming and J lost 5 bases; unmatched junction nucleotides: 9. The CDR3 spans 15 residues. The germline gives CDR1 DFQATT, CDR2 SNEGSKA (reference sequence). CDR3 in DNA: TGCAGTGCCAAACCGGGACTAGCGGGAGTTGACGAGCAGTACTTC. This codes for CSAKPGLAGVDEQYF.

V gene TRBV7-2 combines with J gene TRBJ1-4; 7 positions agree with TRBD1. This CDR3 has 17 residues. Germline CDR1 and CDR2: SGHTA and FQGNSA. Losses at the gene ends were 5 bases for V and 0 bases for J; bases not matched to a gene: 9. Here the CDR3 reads CASSRPQQGSTNEKLFF. The DNA for the CDR3 is TGTGCCAGCAGCCGTCCTCAACAGGGGTCAACTAATGAAAAACTGTTTTTT.

The chain couples TRBV7-9 to TRBJ2-5; D is possibly TRBD1 (5 bases). The V and J ends lost 0 bases and 4 bases respectively, with 12 bases between them. This CDR3 comprises 15 residues. The germline CDR1 and CDR2 sequences are SEHNR and FQNEAQ (reference sequence). CDR3 sequence: CASSLAAGAGETQYF. The CDR3 nucleotides read TGTGCCAGCAGCTTAGCGGCTGGGGCTGGAGAGACCCAGTACTTC.

The chain combines TRBV6-2 or TRBV6-3 with TRBJ2-1; 7 bases are shared with TRBD2. Germline CDR1 and CDR2: MNHEY and SVGEGT. The J segment lost 0 bases and the V segment lost 2 bases, leaving 4 bases of the junction unmatched. The CDR3 extends over 16 amino acids. The CDR3 DNA follows: TGTGCCAGCAGTTACCGACTAGCTGGCTCCTACAATGAGCAGTTCTTC. Protein: CASSYRLAGSYNEQFF.

The genes are TRBV12-3 or TRBV12-4 and TRBJ1-1; tentative D call: TRBD1 (6 bases). The V and J ends lost 5 bases and 6 bases respectively, with 10 bases between them. The CDR3 has 12 amino acids. This chain's CDR3 is CASSRDRSEAFF. The DNA for the CDR3 is TGTGCCAGCAGTCGAGACAGGTCTGAAGCTTTCTTT.

Regarding this clonotype: A junction end diverges from the germline sequence, so it may reflect a read error. The chain recombines TRBV5-8 with TRBJ1-1; D gene uncertain. CDR3 length: 12 residues. Germline CDR1 SGHTS, CDR2 YDEGEE. The CDR3 reads CASRVFRTEVFF. Here the CDR3 DNA reads TGTGCCAGCAGGGTCTTTCGGACTGAAGTTTTCTTT.

Many counts were recorded for this clonotype. The gene calls are TRBV4-1 and TRBJ2-7; D uncertain. The CDR3 is made up of 16 amino acids. Trimming took 1 base from V and 4 from J, leaving 17 bases between them. Germline V lookup: CDR1 MGHRA, CDR2 YSYEKL. DNA for the CDR3: TGCGCCAGCAGCCAAGCGCCTCGGACCAGGTTGTACGAGCAGTACTTC. Translating it yields CASSQAPRTRLYEQYF.

This clonotype has just one count. V usage is TRBV7-2 and J usage is TRBJ2-5, with no clear D. V shed 4 bases and J shed 4 bases, with 13 bases lying between them. The CDR3 sequence is 14 residues long. Germline CDR1 and CDR2: SGHTA and FQGNSA. Here the CDR3 reads CASSSSSPGETQYF. The CDR3 nucleotides are TGTGCCAGCAGCTCCTCAAGCCCGGGAGAGACCCAGTACTTC.

The gene calls are TRBV9 and TRBJ2-1; D perhaps matches TRBD1 (6 bases). The CDR3 runs 16 residues. Germline V gene sequence: CDR1 SGDLS, CDR2 YYNGEE. Trimming removed 0 bases from V and 4 bases from J, with 14 bases in between. CDR3 sequence reads: CASSVGGQNRYNEQFF. The CDR3 region has the DNA TGTGCCAGCAGCGTAGGCGGACAGAATAGATACAATGAGCAGTTCTTC.

The chain couples TRBV12-3 or TRBV12-4 to TRBJ2-2; no definite D call. CDR3 length: 11 amino acids. The germline V and J ends were trimmed by 5 bases and 9 bases, with 7 bases remaining between them. CDR3 in amino acids: CASSRSWELFF. The CDR3 region has the DNA TGTGCCAGCAGTCGGAGTTGGGAGCTGTTTTTT.

This clonotype was recorded at least ten times. This chain connects TRBV27 to TRBJ1-5; 9 nucleotides agree with TRBD1. The length of the CDR3 is 19 residues. Germline CDR1 and CDR2: MNHEY and SMNVEV (reference sequence). V was clipped by 4 bases and J by 1 base; unmatched bases: 14. As DNA, the CDR3 is TGTGCCAGCAGTTACGCGCCCGGACAGGGGTTGTGGAGCAATCAGCCCCAGCATTTT. Translation: CASSYAPGQGLWSNQPQHF.

V gene TRBV29-1 combines with J gene TRBJ2-1, with D hard to call. V dropped 7 bases and J dropped 3 bases, with 19 bases sitting between them. The CDR3 consists of 15 residues. CDR1 and CDR2 from the germline V gene are SQVTM and ANQGSEA. CDR3 coding DNA: TGCAGCGCCGGATATAGAACTTTTGGCTACAATGAGCAGTTCTTC. It is translated as CSAGYRTFGYNEQFF.

V gene TRBV27 combines with J gene TRBJ2-3; a possible D gene is TRBD2 (6 bases). From germline, CDR1 is MNHEY and CDR2 SMNVEV (reference sequence). V shed 4 bases and J shed 0 bases, with 14 bases lying between them. The CDR3 totals 16 residues. Here the CDR3 reads CASSSPLRESTDTQYF. The CDR3 bases are TGTGCCAGCAGTTCCCCCCTGCGGGAAAGCACAGATACGCAGTATTTT.

This chain uses TRBV14 with TRBJ2-5; D possibly corresponds to TRBD2 (5 bases). Germline CDR1 is SGHDN and CDR2 is FVKESK. This CDR3 has 16 residues. Trimming left V 3 bases short and J 5 bases short, with 19 bases between. The CDR3 DNA sequence: TGTGCCAGCAGCCAGGGCGAGGGTAGAAACTCTGAGACCCAGTACTTC. Translated, it gives CASSQGEGRNSETQYF.

The V gene is TRBV6-1, the J gene TRBJ1-1; D gene ambiguous. CDR3 length equals 13 residues. Looked up from germline, CDR1 is MNHNS and CDR2 is SASEGT. Trimming shortened V by 10 bases and J by 1 base, and 13 bases separated the two germline ends. CDR3 nucleotide sequence: TGTGCCATCTTTCGGACGGGGAACACTGAAGCTTTCTTT. It yields the protein CAIFRTGNTEAFF.

The V gene is TRBV20-1, the J gene TRBJ1-5, with a weak D call TRBD1 (5 bases). This CDR3 is 14 amino acids long. Trimming removed 4 bases from V and 1 base from J, with 11 bases in between. Germline V CDR1 and CDR2: DFQATT, SNEGSKA (reference sequence). The CDR3 DNA reads TGCAGTGCTAAAGGGGATGCAAGCAATCAGCCCCAGCATTTT. The encoded protein is CSAKGDASNQPQHF.

The rearrangement uses TRBV7-6 and TRBJ1-1; D is possibly TRBD1 (6 bases). Looked up from germline, CDR1 is SGHVS and CDR2 is FNYEAQ. Trimming stripped 2 bases from V and 9 bases from J, with 16 bases between. This CDR3 has 14 residues. The CDR3 reads CASSLRQAQSQAFF. The CDR3 DNA reads TGTGCCAGCAGCTTAAGACAGGCCCAAAGCCAAGCTTTCTTT. Combining the CDR3 with reference TRBV7-6 and TRBJ1-1 gives the whole variable domain GAGVSQSPRYKVTKRGQDVALRCDPISGHVSLYWYRQALGQGPEFLTYFNYEAQQDKSGLPNDRFSAERPEGSISTLTIQRTEQRDSAMYRCASSLRQAQSQAFFGQGTRLTVV.

The chain has TRBV4-1 and TRBJ2-2; D not certain. The germline V and J ends were trimmed by 1 base and 6 bases, with 12 bases remaining between them. This CDR3 contains 15 residues. Germline-derived CDR1 and CDR2 are MGHRA and YSYEKL. The CDR3 is CASSQVGTRPGELFF. As DNA, the CDR3 is TGCGCCAGCAGCCAAGTAGGAACTCGACCCGGGGAGCTGTTTTTT.

This chain uses TRBV28 with TRBJ2-3; TRBD1 aligns across 7 bases. Unmatched junction bases numbered 6, after V lost 2 bases and J lost 4 bases. The germline gives CDR1 MDHEN, CDR2 SYDVKM. The CDR3 covers 15 residues. The CDR3: CASSLDRVGADTQYF. DNA for the CDR3: TGTGCCAGCAGTTTAGACAGGGTGGGTGCAGATACGCAGTATTTT.

The chain carries TRBV6-6 and TRBJ2-3; 10 nucleotides align to TRBD2. This CDR3 is built from 15 residues. Looked up from germline, CDR1 is MNHNY and CDR2 is SVGAGI (reference sequence). V lost 8 bases and J lost 1; bases outside the gene matches: 6. CDR3 region: CASAASGGGTDTQYF. The CDR3 nucleotides are TGTGCCAGCGCGGCGAGCGGGGGGGGCACAGATACGCAGTATTTT.

About this clonotype: A much larger clone sits a single nucleotide away, making a read error possible. V and J are TRBV12-3 or TRBV12-4 and TRBJ2-3; D is perhaps TRBD2 (5 bases). The CDR3 covers 14 residues. This CDR3 is CASSLAGAIDMQYF. DNA for the CDR3: TGTGCCAGCAGTTTAGCGGGAGCGATAGATATGCAGTATTTT.